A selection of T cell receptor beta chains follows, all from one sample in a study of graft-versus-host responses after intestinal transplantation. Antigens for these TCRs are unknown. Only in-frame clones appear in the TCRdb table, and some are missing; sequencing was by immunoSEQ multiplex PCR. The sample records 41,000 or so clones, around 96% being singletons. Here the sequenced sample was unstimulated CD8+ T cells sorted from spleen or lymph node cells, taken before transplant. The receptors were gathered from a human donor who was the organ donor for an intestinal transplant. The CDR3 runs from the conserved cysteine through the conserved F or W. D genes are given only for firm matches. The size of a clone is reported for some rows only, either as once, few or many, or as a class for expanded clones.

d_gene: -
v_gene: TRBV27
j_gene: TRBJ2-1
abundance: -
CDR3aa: CASSTGVYNEQFF
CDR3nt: TGTGCCAGCAGCACGGGAGTTTACAATGAGCAGTTCTTC

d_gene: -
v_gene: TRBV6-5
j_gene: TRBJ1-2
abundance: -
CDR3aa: CASSYLDSGIGYTF
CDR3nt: TGTGCCAGCAGTTACCTAGACTCCGGGATAGGCTACACCTTC

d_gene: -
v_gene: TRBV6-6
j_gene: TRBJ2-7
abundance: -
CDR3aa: CASSYYLSHEQYF
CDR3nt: TGTGCCAGCAGTTACTACCTCAGCCACGAGCAGTACTTC

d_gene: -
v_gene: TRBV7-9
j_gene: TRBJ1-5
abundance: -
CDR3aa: CASSSETGTSNQPQHF
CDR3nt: TGTGCCAGCAGCTCGGAAACAGGAACTAGCAATCAGCCCCAGCATTTT

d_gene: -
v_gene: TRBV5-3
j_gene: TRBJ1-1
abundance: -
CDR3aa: CARSLVGPKNTEAFF
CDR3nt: TGTGCCAGAAGCTTGGTGGGCCCGAAGAACACTGAAGCTTTCTTT

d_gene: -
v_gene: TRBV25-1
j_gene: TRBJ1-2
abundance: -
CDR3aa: CASSDSEGGYGYTF
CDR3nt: TGTGCCAGCAGTGACTCCGAGGGCGGATATGGCTACACCTTC

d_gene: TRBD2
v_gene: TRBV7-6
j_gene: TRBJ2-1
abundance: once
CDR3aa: CASTRAGSSYNEQFF
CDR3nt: TGTGCCAGCACCCGAGCGGGGAGCTCCTACAATGAGCAGTTCTTC

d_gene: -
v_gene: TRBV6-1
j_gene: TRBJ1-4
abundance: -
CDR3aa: CASSEGGWDEKLFF
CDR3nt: TGTGCCAGCAGTGAAGGGGGCTGGGATGAAAAACTGTTTTTT

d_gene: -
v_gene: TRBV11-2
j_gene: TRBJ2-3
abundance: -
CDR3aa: CASGNGGRSTDTQYF
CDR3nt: TGTGCCAGCGGAAATGGGGGGAGGTCGACAGATACGCAGTATTTT

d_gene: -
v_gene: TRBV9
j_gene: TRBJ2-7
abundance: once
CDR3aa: CASSHNDAYEQYF
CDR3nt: TGTGCCAGCAGCCACAACGACGCGTACGAGCAGTACTTC

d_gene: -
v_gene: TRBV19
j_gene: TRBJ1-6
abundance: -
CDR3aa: CASSWGRDNSPLHF
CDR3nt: TGTGCCAGTAGTTGGGGGCGGGATAATTCACCCCTCCACTTT

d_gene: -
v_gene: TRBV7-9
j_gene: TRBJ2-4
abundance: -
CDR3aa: CASSLVVGGENIQYF
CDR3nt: TGTGCCAGCAGCTTAGTCGTGGGCGGAGAAAACATTCAGTACTTC

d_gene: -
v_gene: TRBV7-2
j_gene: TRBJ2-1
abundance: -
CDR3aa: CASSSAAGRANEQFF
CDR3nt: TGTGCCAGCAGCTCAGCGGCGGGGCGGGCCAATGAGCAGTTCTTC

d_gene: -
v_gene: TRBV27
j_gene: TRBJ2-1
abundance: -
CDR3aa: CASSLTAGISYNEQFF
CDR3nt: TGTGCCAGCAGTTTAACGGCGGGAATCTCCTACAATGAGCAGTTCTTC

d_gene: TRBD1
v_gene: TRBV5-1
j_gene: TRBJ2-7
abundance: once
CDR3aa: CASSLVIGTGILYEQYF
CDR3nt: TGCGCCAGCAGCTTGGTAATCGGGACAGGGATACTCTACGAGCAGTACTTC

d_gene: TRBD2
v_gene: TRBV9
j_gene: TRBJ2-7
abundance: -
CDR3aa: CASSPNGGDYEQYF
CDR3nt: TGTGCCAGCAGCCCCAACGGGGGGGACTACGAGCAGTACTTC

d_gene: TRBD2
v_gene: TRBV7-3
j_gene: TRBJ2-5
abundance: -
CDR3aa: CASSPGLAGAQETQYF
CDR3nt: TGTGCCAGCAGCCCTGGACTAGCGGGGGCGCAAGAGACCCAGTACTTC

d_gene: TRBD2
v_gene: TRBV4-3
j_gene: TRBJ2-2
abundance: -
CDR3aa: CASSQTLLAGGVTGELFF
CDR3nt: TGCGCCAGCAGCCAAACCTTACTAGCGGGGGGTGTCACCGGGGAGCTGTTTTTT

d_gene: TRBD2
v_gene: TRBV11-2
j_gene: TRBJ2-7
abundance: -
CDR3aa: CASSLWAGGDEQYF
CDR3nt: TGTGCCAGCAGCTTATGGGCGGGGGGCGACGAGCAGTACTTC

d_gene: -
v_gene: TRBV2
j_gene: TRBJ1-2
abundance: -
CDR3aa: CASSRLSANYGYTF
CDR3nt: TGTGCCAGCAGTCGGTTATCGGCTAACTATGGCTACACCTTC